This entry lists 3 T cell receptor beta chains sequenced from one sample in a study of technical replicates of blood from several donors. TCRdb's table, derived via immunoSEQ multiplex PCR, lists solely in-frame clones and lacks some. This sample carries approximately 75,000 clones, approximately 97% of them seen once, and the ten largest clones take roughly 0.3%. Material: T cells isolated from PBMCs. These receptors originate from a human donor in good health.

This sequence joins TRBV5-1 and TRBJ1-1; D gene ambiguous. The CDR3 has 14 amino acids. V dropped 0 bases and J dropped 1 base, with 7 bases sitting between them. CDR1 is SGHRS, CDR2 YFSETQ, per germline. CDR3 protein: CASSLVPENTEAFF. The CDR3 nucleotides are TGCGCCAGCAGCTTGGTTCCAGAGAACACTGAAGCTTTCTTT.

V usage is TRBV28 and J usage is TRBJ1-2; no clear D. The length of the CDR3 is 13 residues. Trimming shortened V by 8 bases and J by 6 bases, and 16 bases separated the two germline ends. The germline V gene encodes CDR1 MDHEN and CDR2 SYDVKM. Here the CDR3 DNA reads TGTGCCAGCCTCCTGGGAGGGCTGGATGGCTACACCTTC. It yields the protein CASLLGGLDGYTF.

The J gene is TRBJ2-1, the V gene TRBV10-2; TRBD2 matches at 13 bases. Per germline, CDR1 WSHSY and CDR2 SAAADI. The CDR3 runs 14 residues. The junction had 4 bases not matched to a gene; V was cut back by 10 bases and J by 4 bases. Here the CDR3 DNA reads TGCGCCACCCGACTAGCGGGAGGATACAATGAGCAGTTCTTC. Translating it yields CATRLAGGYNEQFF.